This T cell receptor (beta chain) came from a study of blood T cell repertoires in COVID-19. Across the whole study: Samples taken during acute and convalescent COVID-19 were collected in the United States, Italy and Spain. PBMCs, B-cell-depleted T cells, or T cells were the source of the cDNA or gDNA that made up the material.

The germline V and J ends were trimmed by 6 bases and 1 base, with 9 bases remaining between them. Germline V gene sequence: CDR1 MNHEY, CDR2 SVGAGI. The CDR3 covers 13 residues. Generated by immunoSEQ multiplex PCR, the TCRdb table keeps only in-frame clones and is missing some. The sample yields approximately 100,000 clones, about 85% seen once. Only one count was recorded for this clone. The chain links TRBV6-5 to TRBJ1-1; D uncertain. This receptor was obtained from a woman over 75 with acute or convalescent COVID-19. The sequenced sample consisted of peripheral blood. The CDR3 is CASSTTQNTEAFF. The CDR3 DNA sequence: TGTGCCAGCAGCACAACACAGAACACTGAAGCTTTCTTT.